This entry concerns a single T cell receptor beta chain. This specimen comes from a study of T cell changes during pregnancy in multiple sclerosis. With 5 bases removed from V and 8 bases from J, the gap between germline ends came to 12 bases. The CDR3 extends over 12 amino acids. Germline lookup yields CDR1 MDHEN and CDR2 SYDVKM. Generated by immunoSEQ multiplex PCR, the TCRdb table keeps only in-frame clones and is missing some. The top ten hold around 0.27% of the sample, which has over 60,000 clones, 90% to 95% seen once. This receptor was obtained from a female donor in good health, enrolled as a control in a pregnancy study. The chain carries TRBV28 and TRBJ1-1; no clear D. The sample consisted of CD4+ T cells from peripheral blood mononuclear cells, taken in the third trimester of pregnancy. In nucleotides, the CDR3 is TGTGCCAGCAGTAATAGACTAGACGAAGCTTTCTTT. It yields the protein CASSNRLDEAFF. Full variable domain (rest looked up from reference TRBV28 and TRBJ1-1): DVKVTQSSRYLVKRTGEKVFLECVQDMDHENMFWYRQDPGLGLRLIYFSYDVKMKEKGDIPEGYSVSREKKERFSLILESASTNQTSMYLCASSNRLDEAFFGQGTRLTVV.